Reported below is one T cell receptor beta chain. CDR1 is ENHRY, CDR2 SYGVKD, per germline. V lost 6 bases and J lost 3; bases outside the gene matches: 9. The CDR3 runs 15 residues. Clones were sequenced by immunoSEQ multiplex PCR, and TCRdb holds only the in-frame ones, with some missing. Of over 90,000 clones in the sample, over 75% were seen once. The record originates from a study of blood T cell repertoires in COVID-19. Looking at the study overall: T cells, B-cell-depleted T cells, or PBMCs supplied cDNA or gDNA.

The chain has TRBV10-3 and TRBJ2-7, with 9 bases identical to TRBD1. The sequence was collected from a human donor in a cohort sampled during active COVID-19. What was sequenced was peripheral blood. The CDR3 DNA is TGTGCCATCAGCGGACAGGGGTCGCCTAACTACGAGCAGTACTTC. It translates to CAISGQGSPNYEQYF.